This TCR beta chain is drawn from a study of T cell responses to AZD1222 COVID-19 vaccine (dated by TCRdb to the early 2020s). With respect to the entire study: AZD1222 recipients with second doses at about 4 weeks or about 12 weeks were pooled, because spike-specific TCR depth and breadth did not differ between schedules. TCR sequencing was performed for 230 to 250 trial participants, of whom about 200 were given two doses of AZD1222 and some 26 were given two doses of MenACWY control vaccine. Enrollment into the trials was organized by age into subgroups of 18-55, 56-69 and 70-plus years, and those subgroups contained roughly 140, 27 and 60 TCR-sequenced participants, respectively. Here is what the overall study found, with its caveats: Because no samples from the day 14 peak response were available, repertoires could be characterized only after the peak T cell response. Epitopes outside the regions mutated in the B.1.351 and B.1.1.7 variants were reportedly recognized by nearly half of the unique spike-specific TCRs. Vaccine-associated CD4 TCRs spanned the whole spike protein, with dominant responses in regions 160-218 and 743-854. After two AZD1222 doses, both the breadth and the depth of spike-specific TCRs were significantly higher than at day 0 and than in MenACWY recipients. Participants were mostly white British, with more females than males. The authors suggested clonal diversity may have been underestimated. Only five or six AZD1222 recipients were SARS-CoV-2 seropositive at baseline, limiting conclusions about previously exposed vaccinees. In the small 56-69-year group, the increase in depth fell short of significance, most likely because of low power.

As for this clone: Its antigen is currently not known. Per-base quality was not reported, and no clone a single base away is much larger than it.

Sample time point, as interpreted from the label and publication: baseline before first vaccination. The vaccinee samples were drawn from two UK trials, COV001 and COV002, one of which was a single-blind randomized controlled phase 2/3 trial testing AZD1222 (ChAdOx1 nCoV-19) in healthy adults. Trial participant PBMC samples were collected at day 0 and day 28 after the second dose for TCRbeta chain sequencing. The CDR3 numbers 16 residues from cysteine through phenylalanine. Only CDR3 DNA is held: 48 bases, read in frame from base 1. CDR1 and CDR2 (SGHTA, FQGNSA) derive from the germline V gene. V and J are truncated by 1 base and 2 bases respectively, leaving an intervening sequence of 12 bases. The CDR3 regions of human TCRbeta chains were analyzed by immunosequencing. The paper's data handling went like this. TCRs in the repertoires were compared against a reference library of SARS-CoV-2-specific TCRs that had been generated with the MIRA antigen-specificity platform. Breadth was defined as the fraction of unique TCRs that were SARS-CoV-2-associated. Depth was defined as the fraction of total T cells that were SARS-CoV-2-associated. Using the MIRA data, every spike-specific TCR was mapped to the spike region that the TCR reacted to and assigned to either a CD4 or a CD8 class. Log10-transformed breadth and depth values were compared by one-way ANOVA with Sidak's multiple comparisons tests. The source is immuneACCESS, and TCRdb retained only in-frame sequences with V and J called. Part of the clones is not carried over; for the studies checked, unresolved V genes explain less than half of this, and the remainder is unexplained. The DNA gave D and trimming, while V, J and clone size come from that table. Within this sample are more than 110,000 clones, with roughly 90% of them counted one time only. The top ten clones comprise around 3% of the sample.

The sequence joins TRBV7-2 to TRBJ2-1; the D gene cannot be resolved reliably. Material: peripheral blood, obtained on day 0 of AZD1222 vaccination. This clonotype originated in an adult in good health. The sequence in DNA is TGTGCCAGCAGCTTAGGAAGTTCACGGGCCTACAATGAGCAGTTCTTC. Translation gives CASSLGSSRAYNEQFF.